The 13 T cell receptor beta chains reported below all come from one sample, sequenced in a study of blood T cells in healthy people across ages. For the second PCR, which ran for roughly 7 to 11 cycles, a sample-barcoded 5' primer and a J-beta primer mix were used. TCRdb processed the 5' RACE reads anew with MiXCR; each CDR3 protein has one entry. The repertoire holds around 700,000 distinct CDR3 sequences, with about 25% as singletons. The same specimen was also included in a second study, on T cells of mothers and their children.

The source material was blood. These receptors came from a boy aged 5-17 years in good health.

The gene calls are TRBV6-4 and TRBJ2-5, with 8 bases lining up with TRBD2. The DNA end is more similar to TRBJ2-1, so the J call may be wrong. Germline loops: CDR1 MRHNA, CDR2 SNTAGT. CDR3 length: 14 amino acids. DNA for the CDR3: TGTGCCAGCAGTGCCGGGACTAGATACAATGAGCAGTTCTTC. As protein: CASSAGTRYNEQFF.

This chain joins TRBV7-2 and TRBJ2-2; D remains unclear. Germline CDR1 is SGHTA and CDR2 is FQGNSA. Trimming removed 1 base from V and 6 bases from J, with 12 bases in between. The CDR3 is 15 residues long. CDR3 sequence: CASSLGPGDSGELFF. CDR3 DNA sequence: TGTGCCAGCAGCTTAGGTCCGGGTGATTCCGGGGAGCTGTTTTTT.

This chain links TRBV11-3 with TRBJ2-3; tentatively, D is TRBD1 or TRBD2 (5 bases each). Trimming took off 0 bases at V and 1 base at J, with 14 bases between the two ends. This CDR3 spans 17 amino acids. The germline CDR1 and CDR2 sequences are SGHNT and YENEEA. DNA of the CDR3: TGTGCCAGCAGCTTAGAGGGGGTGGCGGGTCGCACAGATACGCAGTATTTT. This codes for CASSLEGVAGRTDTQYF.

The chain has TRBV28 and TRBJ2-7; maybe TRBD1 (6 bases). The germline V gene has CDR1 MDHEN and CDR2 SYDVKM. CDR3 size: 12 residues. V lost 4 bases to trimming and J lost 4 bases, with 8 bases between them. The CDR3 nucleotides read TGTGCCAGCAGTTACGGACAGTACGAGCAGTACTTC. Its protein product is CASSYGQYEQYF.

The chain employs TRBV15 and TRBJ1-4, with 10 positions matching TRBD1. The CDR3 is 17 residues long. Germline CDR1 LNHNV, CDR2 YYDKDF (reference sequence). V shed 0 bases and J 5 bases; nucleotides not matched to a gene: 6. The CDR3 reads CATSREPPGQGNEKLFF. In nucleotides, the CDR3 is TGTGCCACCAGCAGAGAGCCGCCGGGACAGGGGAATGAAAAACTGTTTTTT.

This clonotype was seen more than once but under ten times. This sequence joins TRBV4-1 and TRBJ1-1; D is possibly TRBD1 (6 bases). V was trimmed by 3 bases and J by 4 bases, leaving 12 bases between them. The V gene's germline CDR1 is MGHRA and CDR2 YSYEKL. The CDR3 has 14 residues. The CDR3 region has the DNA TGCGCCAGCAGCCATTCGACAGGAGGCACTGAAGCTTTCTTT. It codes for CASSHSTGGTEAFF.

The V call is TRBV6-2 or TRBV6-3, the J call TRBJ1-5, with no clear D. The V gene's germline CDR1 is MNHEY and CDR2 SVGEGT. Trimming removed 6 bases at V and 7 bases at J, with 10 bases between. The CDR3 length is 12 residues. CDR3 loop: CASRNFEQPQHF. The CDR3 DNA follows: TGTGCCAGCAGGAACTTCGAACAGCCCCAGCATTTT.

This clonotype was counted a few times. The chain links TRBV20-1 to TRBJ1-2; no clear D gene. Trimming cost V 0 bases and J 5 bases, with 22 bases left between them. The CDR3 runs 17 residues. The germline gives CDR1 DFQATT, CDR2 SNEGSKA (reference sequence). The CDR3 reads CSARDLGESQLGYGYTF. The CDR3 nucleotides read TGCAGTGCTAGAGATCTCGGGGAAAGCCAGCTCGGATATGGCTACACCTTC.

The V gene is TRBV27, the J gene TRBJ2-4; D assignment may be TRBD1 or TRBD2 (5 bases each). V lost 2 bases and J lost 0, with 8 bases in between. Germline V gene sequence: CDR1 MNHEY, CDR2 SMNVEV (reference sequence). The CDR3 is made up of 15 amino acids. The CDR3 spells CASSLIGGAKNIQYF. The CDR3 DNA is TGTGCCAGCAGTTTAATTGGGGGAGCCAAAAACATTCAGTACTTC.

V is TRBV27 and J is TRBJ2-1; 14 bases are a match to TRBD2. The CDR3 is 14 residues long. With 6 bases clipped from V and 9 bases from J, the junction kept 4 bases outside the gene matches. The germline gives CDR1 MNHEY, CDR2 SMNVEV (reference sequence). CDR3: CASRAGLAGVEQFF. The CDR3 bases are TGTGCCAGCAGAGCGGGACTAGCGGGAGTTGAGCAGTTCTTC.

In its sample, this clonotype was seen a few times. This rearrangement joins TRBV6-1 to TRBJ1-1; D is ambiguous. The V end was cut by 7 bases, the J end by 0 bases, with 15 bases between. The CDR3 spans 15 residues. Germline loops: CDR1 MNHNS, CDR2 SASEGT. This chain's CDR3 is CASNSEGYMNTEAFF. The CDR3 DNA reads TGTGCCAGCAATTCGGAGGGCTACATGAACACTGAAGCTTTCTTT.

The chain links TRBV27 to TRBJ2-1; weak D call: TRBD1 (6 bases). Germline values: CDR1 MNHEY, CDR2 SMNVEV (reference sequence). The CDR3 sequence is 16 residues long. The V end was cut by 4 bases, the J end by 2 bases, with 15 bases between. CDR3: CASSSYRQDAYNEQFF. CDR3 nucleotide sequence: TGTGCCAGCAGTTCCTACAGACAGGATGCCTACAATGAGCAGTTCTTC.

In its sample, this clonotype was seen a few times. The chain couples TRBV18 to TRBJ2-1; 7 positions match TRBD2. The DNA end is more similar to TRBJ2-5, so the J call may be wrong. Germline V gives CDR1 KGHSH, CDR2 LQKENI. This CDR3 region has 15 residues. CDR3 loop: CASSLYPSGQETQYF. CDR3 sequence (DNA): TGTGCCAGCTCACTTTACCCTAGCGGCCAAGAGACCCAGTACTTC.